The T cell receptor beta chain described here comes from a study of cytomegalovirus exposure and HLA in healthy donors. Study-level findings and limits: There were some public TCRs occurring in many donors, but most TCR sequences were rare.

With respect to this clone: The antigen remains undetermined.

Use of 60 Vbeta and 13 Jbeta primers characterized the PCR. The data were produced by immunoSEQ multiplex PCR, yet TCRdb's version contains in-frame clones alone and is incomplete. The sample records about 130,000 clones, about 80% being singletons. This CDR3 is 15 amino acids long. The germline gives CDR1 SGHNT, CDR2 YYREEE (reference sequence). V lost 4 bases and J lost 1; bases outside the gene matches: 5. Sequencing was carried out using PBMCs. The gene calls are TRBV5-4 and TRBJ2-3; 8 bases match TRBD2. The sequence was obtained from a woman aged 35 to 49 in good health and CMV-seronegative. In DNA, the CDR3 is TGTGCCAGCAGCAGGACGGGACTAGGCACAGATACGCAGTATTTT. Its protein is CASSRTGLGTDTQYF. The variable domain in full, completed from reference TRBV5-4 and TRBJ2-3, reads ETGVTQSPTHLIKTRGQQVTLRCSSQSGHNTVSWYQQALGQGPQFIFQYYREEENGRGNFPPRFSGLQFPNYSSELNVNALELDDSALYLCASSRTGLGTDTQYFGPGTRLTVL.